This T cell receptor beta chain was recorded in a study of T cell responses to AZD1222 COVID-19 vaccine. This CDR3 contains 14 residues. V was pared by 0 bases and J by 4 bases, with 9 bases between. The germline V gene has CDR1 ENHRY and CDR2 SYGVKD. Study-wide points: Baseline testing showed seropositivity in only six AZD1222 recipients. Repertoires were sampled only after the peak T cell response. The sample set comprised mostly white British donors with more females, and clonal diversity was possibly underestimated. Two AZD1222 doses significantly raised spike-specific TCR breadth and depth over controls.

As concerns this clone: Its antigen is as yet unknown.

TCRdb keeps only in-frame clones here, not all; method: immunoSEQ multiplex PCR. The sample carries 150,000 to 200,000 clones, 92% recorded once. Sequencing used peripheral blood, obtained 28 days after the second AZD1222 dose. This clonotype was sampled from an adult who received the AZD1222 COVID-19 vaccine. The J gene is TRBJ1-2, the V gene TRBV10-3, with D unclear. The CDR3 is CAISESGRPYGYTF. The CDR3 coding sequence is TGTGCCATCAGTGAGTCGGGCAGGCCCTATGGCTACACCTTC.